This TCR beta chain was sequenced in a study of blood T cells in healthy people across ages. Drawing of peripheral blood yielded 8.5 to 10 milliliters from each donor. Combining a sample-barcoded 5' primer with a J-beta primer mix, a second PCR ran for roughly 7 to 11 cycles. One entry per CDR3 protein results from TCRdb running MiXCR on the 5' RACE reads. The sample records around 1,900,000 distinct CDR3 sequences, more than 35% being singletons. Trimming took off 6 bases at V and 7 bases at J, with 15 bases between the two ends. This CDR3 contains 14 residues. CDR1 is KGHSH, CDR2 LQKENI, per germline.

Sequencing was done on a sample of blood. The origin of this receptor is a human donor in good health. This chain joins TRBV18 and TRBJ1-4, with unresolved D. The CDR3 loop reads CASSSVQAGEKLFF. CDR3 sequence (DNA): TGTGCCAGCTCCTCGGTCCAGGCGGGTGAAAAACTGTTTTTT.